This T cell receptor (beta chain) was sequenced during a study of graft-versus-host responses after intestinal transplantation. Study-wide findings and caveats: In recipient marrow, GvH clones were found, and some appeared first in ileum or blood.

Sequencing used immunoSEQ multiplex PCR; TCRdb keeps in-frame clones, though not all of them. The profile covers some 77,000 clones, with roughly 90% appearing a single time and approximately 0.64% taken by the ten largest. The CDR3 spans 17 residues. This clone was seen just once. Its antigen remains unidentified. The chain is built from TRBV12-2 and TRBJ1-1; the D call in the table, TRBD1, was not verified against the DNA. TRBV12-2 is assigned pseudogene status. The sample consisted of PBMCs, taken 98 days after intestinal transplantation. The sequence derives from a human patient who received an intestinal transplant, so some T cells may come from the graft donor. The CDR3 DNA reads TGTGCAAGTCGCTTAGCGAGGCATAGGCAGGGGAACACTGAAGCTTTCTTT. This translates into CASRLARHRQGNTEAFF.